A selection of T cell receptor beta chains follows, all from one sample in a study of cytomegalovirus exposure and HLA in healthy donors. TCRdb's copy holds only in-frame clones and misses some; the assay was immunoSEQ multiplex PCR. Here the sample spans about 190,000 clones, under 85% being singletons. The sequencing input was PBMCs. The receptor set was obtained from a woman aged 45 to 65 in good health and CMV-seropositive. Each CDR3 is given with its conserved first and last residue. A D gene is named only where the DNA matches it firmly. Some rows have no size entry. The others give once, few or many, or a class for an expanded clone.

V: TRBV19; size: -; D: -; J: TRBJ1-3; CDR3: CASTAKGQTPGNTIYF; DNA: TGTGCCAGTACCGCGAAGGGGCAGACGCCTGGAAACACCATATATTTT
V: TRBV19; size: -; D: -; J: TRBJ2-7; CDR3: CASSTSLDRGEQYF; DNA: TGTGCCAGTAGTACCTCGCTGGATAGAGGCGAGCAGTACTTC
V: TRBV7-3; size: -; D: -; J: TRBJ1-1; CDR3: CASSLGRGENTEAFF; DNA: TGTGCCAGCAGTTTGGGTCGGGGGGAGAACACTGAAGCTTTCTTT
V: TRBV2; size: -; D: -; J: TRBJ2-5; CDR3: CASQYRVVWNQETQYF; DNA: TGTGCCAGCCAATACAGGGTAGTATGGAATCAAGAGACCCAGTACTTC
V: TRBV30; size: -; D: -; J: TRBJ1-2; CDR3: CAWSVSGYGYTF; DNA: TGTGCCTGGAGTGTATCGGGGTATGGCTACACCTTC
V: TRBV10-3; size: -; D: TRBD1; J: TRBJ1-2; CDR3: CATFGTGGIGYTF; DNA: TGTGCCACCTTCGGGACAGGCGGTATAGGCTACACCTTC
V: TRBV19; size: -; D: -; J: TRBJ1-1; CDR3: CASSMRQGPLNTEAFF; DNA: TGTGCCAGTAGTATGAGGCAGGGGCCTCTGAACACTGAAGCTTTCTTT
V: TRBV7-2; size: -; D: -; J: TRBJ1-5; CDR3: CASSLGEGRGKPQHF; DNA: TGTGCCAGCAGCCTGGGGGAGGGGCGGGGGAAGCCCCAGCATTTT
V: TRBV9; size: -; D: TRBD2; J: TRBJ2-7; CDR3: CASSVGEGTYEQYF; DNA: TGTGCCAGCAGCGTAGGGGAGGGTACCTACGAGCAGTACTTC
V: TRBV27; size: -; D: -; J: TRBJ2-7; CDR3: CASGGVYEQYF; DNA: TGTGCCAGCGGCGGGGTCTACGAGCAGTACTTC
V: TRBV28; size: -; D: -; J: TRBJ2-7; CDR3: CASSLGAESYEQYF; DNA: TGTGCCAGCAGTTTAGGGGCGGAAAGCTACGAGCAGTACTTC
V: TRBV6-1; size: -; D: TRBD1; J: TRBJ1-5; CDR3: CASTDREVRNQPQHF; DNA: TGTGCCAGCACCGACAGGGAGGTACGCAATCAGCCCCAGCATTTT
V: TRBV27; size: -; D: -; J: TRBJ1-1; CDR3: CASSFQGGPEAFF; DNA: TGTGCCAGCAGTTTTCAGGGAGGTCCTGAAGCTTTCTTT
V: TRBV7-6; size: -; D: -; J: TRBJ2-3; CDR3: CASSLAARSTDTQYF; DNA: TGTGCCAGCAGCTTAGCAGCGCGCAGCACAGATACGCAGTATTTT
V: TRBV5-5; size: -; D: TRBD1; J: TRBJ2-7; CDR3: CASSLVAGGSYEQYF; DNA: TGTGCCAGCAGCTTGGTGGCAGGGGGTTCCTACGAGCAGTACTTC
V: TRBV6-5; size: -; D: -; J: TRBJ2-3; CDR3: CASSEGVGDTQYF; DNA: TGTGCCAGCAGTGAAGGGGTGGGAGATACGCAGTATTTT
V: TRBV18; size: -; D: -; J: TRBJ1-1; CDR3: CASSPKQVLQTEAFF; DNA: TGTGCCAGCTCACCAAAACAGGTTTTACAAACTGAAGCTTTCTTT
V: TRBV6-4; size: few; D: TRBD2; J: TRBJ2-3; CDR3: CASSDSGGSTDTQYF; DNA: TGTGCCAGCAGTGACTCGGGGGGGAGCACAGATACGCAGTATTTT
V: TRBV4-1; size: many; D: TRBD1; J: TRBJ1-1; CDR3: CASSQSTGTNTEAFF; DNA: TGCGCCAGCAGCCAATCGACAGGGACGAACACTGAAGCTTTCTTT
V: TRBV11-3; size: -; D: -; J: TRBJ2-6; CDR3: CASSRTGANVLTF; DNA: TGTGCCAGCAGCCGAACAGGGGCCAACGTCCTGACTTTC
V: TRBV5-1; size: few; D: TRBD1; J: TRBJ2-6; CDR3: CASSSGTGFLSGANVLTF; DNA: TGCGCCAGCAGCTCGGGGACAGGGTTCCTATCTGGGGCCAACGTCCTGACTTTC
V: TRBV12-5; size: -; D: -; J: TRBJ2-1; CDR3: CASGFGQIEQFF; DNA: TGTGCTAGTGGTTTTGGACAGATTGAGCAGTTCTTC
V: TRBV14; size: few; D: -; J: TRBJ2-2; CDR3: CASSQYRDGELFF; DNA: TGTGCCAGCAGCCAATATCGGGACGGGGAGCTGTTTTTT
V: TRBV6-1; size: -; D: TRBD1; J: TRBJ1-6; CDR3: CASTRTGELSPLHF; DNA: TGTGCCAGCACCCGGACAGGGGAGCTTTCACCCCTCCACTTT
V: TRBV6-1; size: -; D: -; J: TRBJ1-6; CDR3: CASTEGGRLGPYNSPLHF; DNA: TGTGCCAGCACTGAGGGGGGTCGGCTTGGGCCCTATAATTCACCCCTCCACTTT
V: TRBV5-6; size: -; D: -; J: TRBJ2-5; CDR3: CASSKQFLKETQYF; DNA: TGTGCCAGCAGTAAACAGTTCTTGAAAGAGACCCAGTACTTC
V: TRBV6-1; size: -; D: -; J: TRBJ1-5; CDR3: CASSAGDQPQHF; DNA: TGTGCCAGCAGTGCCGGGGATCAGCCCCAGCATTTT
V: TRBV6-6; size: -; D: TRBD1; J: TRBJ1-2; CDR3: CASSRDRANYGYTF; DNA: TGTGCCAGCAGTCGGGACAGGGCTAACTATGGCTACACCTTC
V: TRBV7-9; size: -; D: -; J: TRBJ1-1; CDR3: CASSLDSSERKTFF; DNA: TGTGCCAGCAGCTTAGACTCCTCGGAGAGGAAAACTTTCTTT
V: TRBV5-1; size: -; D: -; J: TRBJ2-5; CDR3: CASSLQREETQYF; DNA: TGCGCCAGCAGCTTGCAGAGGGAAGAGACCCAGTACTTC
V: TRBV19; size: -; D: -; J: TRBJ1-4; CDR3: CASRQTLRGGKLFF; DNA: TGTGCCAGTAGACAAACCCTCAGGGGCGGAAAACTGTTTTTT
V: TRBV7-2; size: -; D: TRBD2; J: TRBJ2-3; CDR3: CASSPGLATDTQYF; DNA: TGTGCCAGCAGCCCCGGACTAGCCACAGATACGCAGTATTTT
V: TRBV7-3; size: few; D: -; J: TRBJ1-1; CDR3: CASSLGINTEAFF; DNA: TGTGCCAGCAGCTTAGGCATAAACACTGAAGCTTTCTTT
V: TRBV6-5; size: once; D: -; J: TRBJ2-2; CDR3: CASSPRPDTGELFF; DNA: TGTGCCAGCAGTCCCCGTCCTGACACCGGGGAGCTGTTTTTT
V: TRBV29-1; size: -; D: -; J: TRBJ2-7; CDR3: CSVLRGYSYEQYF; DNA: TGCAGCGTCCTCAGGGGTTACTCCTACGAGCAGTACTTC
V: TRBV7-8; size: -; D: TRBD1; J: TRBJ1-2; CDR3: CASSPTGTGGILWGYTF; DNA: TGTGCCAGCAGCCCGACCGGGACAGGGGGGATATTATGGGGCTACACCTTC
V: TRBV6-1; size: -; D: -; J: TRBJ1-1; CDR3: CASSEQRWALLNTEAFF; DNA: TGTGCCAGCAGTGAACAAAGATGGGCCCTCTTGAACACTGAAGCTTTCTTT
V: TRBV7-2; size: -; D: -; J: TRBJ2-1; CDR3: CASSLSRGYNEQFF; DNA: TGTGCCAGCAGCTTATCCAGGGGCTACAATGAGCAGTTCTTC
V: TRBV27; size: -; D: -; J: TRBJ1-2; CDR3: CATRQNGYTF; DNA: TGTGCCACAAGACAGAATGGCTACACCTTC
V: TRBV28; size: -; D: TRBD1; J: TRBJ1-1; CDR3: CASSLRTGSSGTEAFF; DNA: TGTGCCAGCAGTCTTCGGACAGGGTCGTCCGGGACTGAAGCTTTCTTT
V: TRBV9; size: -; D: -; J: TRBJ1-3; CDR3: CASSVSGVSGNTIYF; DNA: TGTGCCAGCAGCGTATCAGGGGTCTCTGGAAACACCATATATTTT
V: TRBV5-4; size: -; D: -; J: TRBJ2-1; CDR3: CASKRSGGPSYNEQFF; DNA: TGTGCCAGCAAAAGATCCGGGGGGCCCTCCTACAATGAGCAGTTCTTC
V: TRBV4-2; size: -; D: -; J: TRBJ1-1; CDR3: CASSQDPGQNTEAFF; DNA: TGTGCCAGCAGCCAAGATCCAGGCCAGAACACTGAGGCTTTCTTT
V: TRBV5-1; size: -; D: -; J: TRBJ2-5; CDR3: CASSLYSGHDETQYF; DNA: TGCGCCAGCAGCTTGTATTCGGGACACGACGAGACCCAGTACTTC
V: TRBV29-1; size: -; D: TRBD1; J: TRBJ2-1; CDR3: CSGGQGLNNEQFF; DNA: TGCAGCGGGGGACAGGGACTAAACAATGAGCAGTTCTTC
V: TRBV5-1; size: -; D: TRBD1; J: TRBJ1-1; CDR3: CASSFRTGRGEAFF; DNA: TGCGCCAGCAGCTTCCGGACAGGGAGGGGTGAAGCTTTCTTT
V: TRBV7-2; size: -; D: TRBD1; J: TRBJ2-1; CDR3: CASSLGGTGLVNEQFF; DNA: TGTGCCAGCAGCTTAGGGGGGACAGGGCTTGTTAATGAGCAGTTCTTC
V: TRBV10-3; size: -; D: -; J: TRBJ1-3; CDR3: CAISRRTEGNTIYF; DNA: TGTGCCATCAGCAGGCGGACAGAAGGAAACACCATATATTTT
V: TRBV5-1; size: once; D: TRBD1; J: TRBJ1-2; CDR3: CASSPRQGNYGYTF; DNA: TGCGCCAGCAGCCCCAGACAGGGTAACTATGGCTACACCTTC
V: TRBV7-3; size: once; D: TRBD1; J: TRBJ2-2; CDR3: CASSPHPPGDRRTGELFF; DNA: TGTGCCAGCAGCCCGCACCCTCCGGGGGACAGGCGGACCGGGGAGCTGTTTTTT
V: TRBV18; size: -; D: TRBD1; J: TRBJ2-5; CDR3: CASSPSGQGGETQYF; DNA: TGTGCCAGCTCACCATCAGGACAGGGTGGAGAGACCCAGTACTTC
V: TRBV28; size: -; D: -; J: TRBJ1-5; CDR3: CASSLFSGIKQPQHF; DNA: TGTGCCAGCAGTTTATTCTCAGGGATAAAGCAGCCCCAGCATTTT
V: TRBV4-1; size: -; D: TRBD1; J: TRBJ1-4; CDR3: CASSQDTGQGSEKLFF; DNA: TGCGCCAGCAGCCAAGATACGGGACAGGGGTCTGAAAAACTGTTTTTT
V: TRBV5-1; size: -; D: -; J: TRBJ1-1; CDR3: CASSSTGSTEAFF; DNA: TGCGCCAGCAGCTCCACAGGGTCCACTGAAGCTTTCTTT
V: TRBV30; size: -; D: -; J: TRBJ2-3; CDR3: CAWSVGGADTQYF; DNA: TGTGCCTGGAGTGTAGGGGGTGCAGATACGCAGTATTTT
V: TRBV30; size: -; D: -; J: TRBJ2-7; CDR3: CAWSLSNEQYF; DNA: TGTGCCTGGAGTCTTAGTAACGAGCAGTACTTC
V: TRBV11-1; size: -; D: TRBD1; J: TRBJ1-6; CDR3: CASSSEDRGGNSPLHF; DNA: TGTGCCAGCAGCTCCGAAGACAGGGGCGGGAATTCACCCCTCCACTTT
V: TRBV27; size: -; D: TRBD2; J: TRBJ2-7; CDR3: CASSLGLAAPWEQYF; DNA: TGTGCCAGCAGTCTCGGACTAGCGGCTCCTTGGGAGCAGTACTTC